This T cell receptor beta chain was documented in a study of control samples from healthy donors and cancer patients. The junction had 11 bases not matched to a gene; V was cut back by 5 bases and J by 5 bases. CDR1 and CDR2 from the germline V gene are SGHTA and FQGNSA. The CDR3 loop spans 15 amino acids. This clone was detected once. Here immunoSEQ multiplex PCR was the method, and the copy in TCRdb shows in-frame clones only, minus some. The profile covers roughly 120,000 clones, with approximately 87% appearing a single time and about 3.7% taken by the ten largest. The chain joins TRBV7-2 to TRBJ2-7, with 8 positions matching TRBD1. Sequenced input: PBMCs. This clonotype was obtained from a woman in her sixties with lung cancer. The CDR3: CASSQSGGSIDEQYF. In nucleotides, the CDR3 is TGTGCCAGCAGCCAATCAGGGGGCAGTATCGACGAGCAGTACTTC.